One sample yielded the 10 T cell receptor beta chains listed below, sequenced in a study of blood T cells in healthy people across ages. Alongside a J-beta primer mix, a sample-barcoded 5' primer served in a second PCR lasting 7 to 11 cycles. TCRdb re-analysed the 5' RACE reads in MiXCR, keeping a single row per CDR3 protein. The sample records roughly 800,000 distinct CDR3 sequences, 55% to 70% being singletons. Sequenced sample: blood. All receptors derive from a man aged 25-45 years in good health.

V and J are TRBV28 and TRBJ2-4; unclear D gene. V lost 6 bases, J lost 1 base, and 4 bases lay in between. CDR3 length: 12 residues. Germline-derived CDR1 and CDR2 are MDHEN and SYDVKM. CDR3 amino acids: CASRAAKNIQYF. The CDR3 coding sequence is TGTGCCAGCAGGGCTGCCAAAAACATTCAGTACTTC. Full variable domain (remainder filled in from reference TRBV28 and TRBJ2-4): DVKVTQSSRYLVKRTGEKVFLECVQDMDHENMFWYRQDPGLGLRLIYFSYDVKMKEKGDIPEGYSVSREKKERFSLILESASTNQTSMYLCASRAAKNIQYFGAGTRLSVL.

This chain links TRBV20-1 with TRBJ2-7; 7 bases are a match to TRBD2. Germline V lookup: CDR1 DFQATT, CDR2 SNEGSKA (reference sequence). This CDR3 has 15 amino acids. The V and J ends lost 5 bases and 2 bases, in that order; junction bases with no gene match: 12. CDR3 nucleotides: TGCAGTGCTGGAATACCCAGCGGGGCTACCTACGAGCAGTACTTC. Amino acid sequence: CSAGIPSGATYEQYF.

The rearrangement joins TRBV12-3 or TRBV12-4 to TRBJ2-7, with D unresolved. The end of the DNA is better explained by TRBJ2-5, so the J call may be wrong. The CDR3 has 12 residues. The CDR3 loop is CASSYKRWTQYF. CDR3 nucleotides: TGTGCCAGCAGTTATAAGAGATGGACCCAGTACTTC.

The chain links TRBV27 to TRBJ1-4; maybe TRBD1 (6 bases). The V end was cut by 5 bases, the J end by 5 bases, with 9 bases between. CDR1 MNHEY and CDR2 SMNVEV come from the germline V gene (reference sequence). The CDR3 length is 13 residues. The CDR3 coding sequence is TGTGCCAGCAGTGGACAGAACAATGAAAAACTGTTTTTT. Encoded protein: CASSGQNNEKLFF. The variable domain in full, with the rest retrieved from reference TRBV27 and TRBJ1-4, is EAQVTQNPRYLITVTGKKLTVTCSQNMNHEYMSWYRQDPGLGLRQIYYSMNVEVTDKGDVPEGYKVSRKEKRNFPLILESPSPNQTSLYFCASSGQNNEKLFFGSGTQLSVL.

The V gene is TRBV25-1, the J gene TRBJ2-3, with 7 positions matching TRBD2. This CDR3 comprises 16 residues. Germline CDR1 is MGHDK and CDR2 is SYGVNS. V shed 6 bases, J shed 1 base, and the junction held 10 bases outside the gene matches. The CDR3 protein is CASRDIGLVGTDTQYF. CDR3 nucleotides: TGTGCCAGCAGAGACATTGGACTAGTCGGCACAGATACGCAGTATTTT.

CDR3 sequence (DNA): TGTGCCAGCAGCCAATCTAGCGGACGGAATGAGCAGTTCTTC. Translation: CASSQSSGRNEQFF. The chain recombines TRBV7-9 with TRBJ2-1; 7 bases agree with TRBD2. CDR3 length equals 14 residues. The germline V gene encodes CDR1 SEHNR and CDR2 FQNEAQ (reference sequence). The V gene end was trimmed by 5 bases and the J gene end by 7 bases; junction bases not matched to a gene: 8.

The rearrangement uses TRBV7-9 and TRBJ2-3; D is uncertain. Trimming pared 2 bases from V and 3 bases from J, leaving 12 bases between. The CDR3 contains 15 residues. In germline, CDR1 is SEHNR, CDR2 FQNEAQ (reference sequence). The CDR3 nucleotides read TGTGCCAGCAGCTTACTAAACTGGGTAACAGATACGCAGTATTTT. Translated: CASSLLNWVTDTQYF.

This chain connects TRBV10-3 to TRBJ2-5; TRBD2 agrees at 9 bases. This CDR3 contains 15 residues. From germline, CDR1 is ENHRY and CDR2 SYGVKD. Losses at the gene ends were 1 base for V and 5 bases for J; bases not matched to a gene: 5. In nucleotides, the CDR3 is TGTGCCATCAGTGAGTGGACGACTAGCGGCGAGACCCAGTACTTC. This codes for CAISEWTTSGETQYF.

This clonotype was picked up a small number of times. V gene TRBV21-1 combines with J gene TRBJ2-6; the table calls TRBD1, which could not be checked here. TRBV21-1 is a pseudogene segment. The length of the CDR3 is 18 residues. CDR3 residues: CASSTRDGENSGANVLTF. CDR3 nucleotide sequence: TGTGCCAGCAGCACCCGGGACGGAGAGAACTCTGGGGCCAACGTCCTGACTTTC.

This clonotype showed up just a few times. The CDR3 protein is CSAANRDGYYGYTF. Here the CDR3 DNA reads TGCAGTGCTGCCAACAGGGACGGGTACTATGGCTACACCTTC. V usage is TRBV20-1 and J usage is TRBJ1-2; TRBD1 might be the D (6 bases). Germline V lookup: CDR1 DFQATT, CDR2 SNEGSKA (reference sequence). This CDR3 region has 14 residues. The V and J ends lost 5 bases and 3 bases respectively, with 16 bases between them.